What follows are 25 T cell receptor beta chains derived from one specimen sequenced in a study of T cells in tumors after PD-1 blockade. Method: immunoSEQ multiplex PCR; TCRdb's copy keeps in-frame clones and lacks some. The repertoire holds 35,000 or so clones, with roughly 78% as singletons. The sample here was PBMCs, taken before anti-PD-1 treatment. The receptors originated from a human donor with basal cell carcinoma.

The rearrangement joins TRBV6-5 to TRBJ2-3; tentatively, D is TRBD2 (6 bases). Per germline, CDR1 MNHEY and CDR2 SVGAGI. The CDR3 covers 15 residues. With 0 bases removed from V and 4 bases from J, the gap between germline ends came to 11 bases. The CDR3 reads CASSYSHGSPDTQYF. DNA of the CDR3: TGTGCCAGCAGTTACTCGCACGGGAGCCCAGATACGCAGTATTTT.

This clone occurred once. J is TRBJ1-2 and V is TRBV4-3; unclear D gene. The ends were cut back, 0 bases at V and 2 bases at J, with 10 bases in the middle. The germline V gene encodes CDR1 LGHNA and CDR2 YSLEER. The length of the CDR3 is 15 residues. CDR3 residues: CASSQDWRDNYGYTF. The CDR3 bases are TGCGCCAGCAGCCAAGATTGGCGAGACAACTATGGCTACACCTTC.

The chain carries TRBV9 and TRBJ2-7; 9 bases map to TRBD1. V lost 6 bases and J lost 3; bases outside the gene matches: 10. Looked up from germline, CDR1 is SGDLS and CDR2 is YYNGEE. This CDR3 region has 15 residues. Written as DNA, the CDR3 is TGTGCCAGCACCGTGGGACAGGGACAATTCTACGAGCAGTACTTC. Protein sequence: CASTVGQGQFYEQYF. The whole variable domain, remainder taken from reference TRBV9 and TRBJ2-7, is DSGVTQTPKHLITATGQRVTLRCSPRSGDLSVYWYQQSLDQGLQFLIQYYNGEERAKGNILERFSAQQFPDLHSELNLSSLELGDSALYFCASTVGQGQFYEQYFGPGTRLTVT.

J is TRBJ2-7 and V is TRBV3-1 (or the pseudogene TRBV3-2); D gene unclear. The CDR3 length is 14 residues. Trimming took off 4 bases at V and 7 bases at J, with 17 bases between the two ends. Germline-derived CDR1 and CDR2 are LGHDT and YNNKEL (reference sequence). Here the CDR3 reads CASSPRDRAREQYF. The CDR3 DNA reads as TGTGCCAGCAGCCCCCGAGACCGAGCTAGAGAGCAGTACTTC.

The V and J genes are TRBV5-4 and TRBJ1-3; D remains unclear. Germline V gene data show CDR1 as SGHNT and CDR2 as YYREEE (reference sequence). The CDR3 has 13 residues. The V and J ends lost 2 bases and 2 bases respectively, with 5 bases between them. The CDR3 reads CASSLQTGNTIYF. In DNA form, the CDR3 reads TGTGCCAGCAGCTTACAGACTGGAAACACCATATATTTT.

The J gene is TRBJ1-4, the V gene TRBV7-2; D is unclear. The CDR3 has 14 residues. Per germline, CDR1 SGHTA and CDR2 FQGNSA. V dropped 7 bases and J dropped 0 bases, with 9 bases sitting between them. The CDR3 sequence: CASTHEATNEKLFF. The CDR3, as DNA: TGTGCCAGCACCCACGAGGCAACTAATGAAAAACTGTTTTTT.

J is TRBJ2-3 and V is TRBV29-1; TRBD1 is a possible D gene (7 bases). Germline V gene sequence: CDR1 SQVTM, CDR2 ANQGSEA. The CDR3 runs 14 residues. Between the trimmed V and J ends, which lost 7 bases and 2 bases, there was a span of 16 bases. CDR3 sequence (DNA): TGCAGCGCCGACAGGGACTTAAACACAGATACGCAGTATTTT. Its translation: CSADRDLNTDTQYF.

The gene calls are TRBV6-1 and TRBJ1-1; D not certain. V lost 1 base and J lost 2, with 8 bases in between. The CDR3 is 14 residues long. Germline CDR1 reads MNHNS; CDR2 reads SASEGT. The CDR3 DNA sequence: TGTGCCAGCAGTGAAGTGGCGGGAAACACTGAAGCTTTCTTT. Translation: CASSEVAGNTEAFF.

The gene calls are TRBV5-5 and TRBJ2-7; D gene unclear. CDR1 and CDR2 from the germline V gene are SGHKS and YYEKEE (reference sequence). The CDR3 extends over 14 amino acids. V lost 5 bases, J lost 3 bases, and 15 bases lay in between. The CDR3 region is CASSLRTDDYEQYF. CDR3 DNA: TGTGCCAGCAGTCTTCGAACTGATGACTACGAGCAGTACTTC.

The chain employs TRBV5-5 and TRBJ2-3, with D possibly matching TRBD1 (6 bases). There are 16 residues in the CDR3. V lost 4 bases to trimming and J lost 0 bases, with 15 bases between them. Germline V gives CDR1 SGHKS, CDR2 YYEKEE (reference sequence). CDR3 nucleotides: TGTGCCAGCAGCGTCACCTCGGACAGCAGCACAGATACGCAGTATTTT. Translating it yields CASSVTSDSSTDTQYF.

This clone was counted between two and nine times. The rearrangement links TRBV9 to TRBJ2-1, with 11 bases aligning to TRBD2. Trimming cost V 2 bases and J 4 bases; bases outside gene matches: 2. Germline-derived CDR1 and CDR2 are SGDLS and YYNGEE. The CDR3 runs 15 residues. The DNA for the CDR3 is TGTGCCAGCAGCGTCGGGACTAGCGGATACAATGAGCAGTTCTTC. It encodes CASSVGTSGYNEQFF.

This chain uses TRBV6-2 or TRBV6-3 with TRBJ1-2, with a tentative D call TRBD1 (6 bases). The length of the CDR3 is 14 residues. Trimming shortened V by 0 bases and J by 4 bases, and 9 bases separated the two germline ends. Per germline, CDR1 MNHEY and CDR2 SVGEGT. The DNA for the CDR3 is TGTGCCAGCAGTTACTCAGGGGGGACCTATGGCTACACCTTC. It specifies CASSYSGGTYGYTF.

The count of this clone is one. The chain links TRBV9 to TRBJ1-5; D is uncertain. Per germline, CDR1 SGDLS and CDR2 YYNGEE. V was pared by 7 bases and J by 1 base, with 12 bases between. The CDR3 extends over 14 amino acids. The CDR3 loop reads CASPPVGSNQPQHF. The CDR3 nucleotides read TGTGCCAGCCCCCCGGTGGGGAGCAATCAGCCCCAGCATTTT.

V usage is TRBV4-2 and J usage is TRBJ1-5; D gene unclear. In germline, CDR1 is LGHNA, CDR2 YNFKEQ. The length of the CDR3 is 15 residues. V was pared by 4 bases and J by 7 bases, with 17 bases between. CDR3 residues: CASSLGPSQGQPQHF. CDR3 bases: TGTGCCAGCAGCCTTGGGCCCTCCCAAGGGCAGCCCCAGCATTTT.

The chain joins TRBV6-2 or TRBV6-3 to TRBJ2-2; 10 nucleotides match TRBD2. V lost 3 bases to trimming and J lost 6 bases; unmatched junction nucleotides: 4. The germline CDR1 and CDR2 sequences are MNHEY and SVGEGT. The CDR3 length is 15 residues. The CDR3 here is CASSYRSGGAGELFF. The CDR3 nucleotides read TGTGCCAGCAGTTATCGGAGCGGGGGGGCCGGGGAGCTGTTTTTT.

This chain connects TRBV6-5 to TRBJ1-6; D uncertain. CDR1 and CDR2 from the germline V gene are MNHEY and SVGAGI. V lost 3 bases and J lost 6, with 12 bases in between. This CDR3 is built from 15 residues. The CDR3 DNA reads as TGTGCCAGCAGTTATATTGAGGCCAGTAATTCACCCCTCCACTTT. It translates to CASSYIEASNSPLHF.

The J gene is TRBJ2-3, the V gene TRBV9; 10 bases are a match to TRBD2. CDR1 is SGDLS, CDR2 YYNGEE, per germline. The CDR3 runs to 16 residues. The V and J ends lost 0 bases and 3 bases, in that order; junction bases with no gene match: 4. CDR3 protein: CASSVEAGGPTDTQYF. The CDR3 nucleotides read TGTGCCAGCAGCGTAGAAGCGGGGGGGCCGACAGATACGCAGTATTTT. Supplemented by reference TRBV9 and TRBJ2-3, the full variable domain reads DSGVTQTPKHLITATGQRVTLRCSPRSGDLSVYWYQQSLDQGLQFLIQYYNGEERAKGNILERFSAQQFPDLHSELNLSSLELGDSALYFCASSVEAGGPTDTQYFGPGTRLTVL.

CDR3 DNA: TGTGCCAGCAGTCCGGCTCTTTCAGGGGGCGGCTACACCTTC. Protein product: CASSPALSGGGYTF. The chain uses TRBV2 and TRBJ1-2, with 8 nucleotides matching TRBD1. This CDR3 is built from 14 residues. Germline loops: CDR1 SNHLY, CDR2 FYNNEI. Trimming cost V 5 bases and J 8 bases; bases outside gene matches: 10.

Worth noting for this clone: Other DNA sequences from this sample encode an identical CDR3 as well. The V and J genes are TRBV5-5 and TRBJ1-2; 7 bases line up with TRBD1. CDR3 length: 15 residues. Germline V gives CDR1 SGHKS, CDR2 YYEKEE (reference sequence). The junction had 9 bases not matched to a gene; V was cut back by 4 bases and J by 3 bases. This chain's CDR3 is CASSPQTGIDYGYTF. In nucleotides, the CDR3 is TGTGCCAGCAGCCCCCAGACAGGGATTGACTATGGCTACACCTTC.

This CDR3 reads CASSTSGNTDTQYF. CDR3 coding DNA: TGTGCCAGCAGCACTAGCGGGAACACAGATACGCAGTATTTT. This chain connects TRBV7-9 to TRBJ2-3; 10 positions agree with TRBD2. Losses at the gene ends were 5 bases for V and 2 bases for J; bases not matched to a gene: 1. The germline V gene has CDR1 SEHNR and CDR2 FQNEAQ (reference sequence). This CDR3 is built from 14 residues.

CDR3 sequence reads: CASSPGTFPLDEQFF. The CDR3 DNA reads as TGTGCCAGTAGTCCCGGGACTTTCCCTTTGGATGAGCAGTTCTTC. The chain couples TRBV19 to TRBJ2-1; a weak D match, TRBD2 (6 bases). The CDR3 extends over 15 amino acids. Looked up from germline, CDR1 is LNHDA and CDR2 is SQIVND (reference sequence). The V and J ends lost 5 bases and 8 bases respectively, with 19 bases between them.

This sequence joins TRBV9 and TRBJ1-1; D unresolved. Germline lookup yields CDR1 SGDLS and CDR2 YYNGEE. The CDR3 consists of 14 residues. Between the trimmed V and J ends, which lost 0 bases and 0 bases, there was a span of 6 bases. Here the CDR3 reads CASSVELMNTEAFF. The CDR3 DNA reads TGTGCCAGCAGCGTAGAGCTGATGAACACTGAAGCTTTCTTT.

The chain is built from TRBV6-5 and TRBJ1-1; possibly TRBD1 for D (5 bases). The germline V gene has CDR1 MNHEY and CDR2 SVGAGI. This CDR3 contains 13 residues. Trimming cost V 2 bases and J 5 bases, with 9 bases left between them. CDR3 region: CASSYTTGTEAFF. The CDR3 bases are TGTGCCAGCAGTTACACAACAGGTACTGAAGCTTTCTTT.

The genes are TRBV15 and TRBJ2-1; the D gene could be TRBD1 or TRBD2 (5 bases each). The CDR3 loop spans 13 amino acids. Between the trimmed V and J ends, which lost 0 bases and 9 bases, there was a span of 9 bases. Germline V gene lookup returns CDR1 LNHNV and CDR2 YYDKDF (reference sequence). The CDR3: CATSRDGGSEQFF. Written as DNA, the CDR3 is TGTGCCACCAGCAGAGATGGGGGATCTGAGCAGTTCTTC.

The rearrangement links TRBV4-3 to TRBJ1-2; 9 nucleotides match TRBD1. This CDR3 has 14 amino acids. Germline CDR1 is LGHNA and CDR2 is YSLEER. V gave up 1 base and J gave up 7 bases; unmatched junction bases: 4. The chain's CDR3 is CASSQGTGAGGYTF. In DNA form, the CDR3 reads TGCGCCAGCAGCCAAGGGACAGGGGCAGGTGGCTACACCTTC.